This entry lists 12 T cell receptor beta chains sequenced from one sample in a study of blood T cell repertoires in COVID-19 (dated by TCRdb to 2018 to 2021). The library relied on the immunoSEQ multiplex PCR assay. In its TCRdb copy, this immuneACCESS table keeps in-frame sequences only and misses some clones. Where compared with another copy, unresolved V genes explain less than half of these, and the others have no known cause. The sample contains a few hundred thousand clones, 88% of them found a single time. The ten largest clones capture 2% to 2.5% of the sample. Sequencing was performed on PBMCs or T cells enriched from blood (not recorded which). These receptors all come from a woman aged 55-70 years in a cohort exposed to, infected with or recovered from COVID-19 (not recorded which).

The rearrangement joins TRBV9 to TRBJ1-1; D might be TRBD1 (5 bases). This CDR3 contains 14 residues. V was pared by 2 bases and J by 1 base, with 9 bases between. Germline CDR1 and CDR2: SGDLS and YYNGEE. CDR3 sequence reads: CASSVTASNTEAFF. The CDR3 region has the DNA TGTGCCAGCAGCGTGACAGCCTCGAACACTGAAGCTTTCTTT.

The rearrangement links TRBV10-3 to TRBJ1-2; maybe TRBD1 (6 bases). The germline CDR1 and CDR2 sequences are ENHRY and SYGVKD. V was cut by 4 bases and J by 2 bases, with 11 bases left in between. The CDR3 consists of 14 residues. CDR3 loop: CAISGVQGNYGYTF. The CDR3 coding sequence is TGTGCCATCAGTGGGGTACAGGGAAACTATGGCTACACCTTC.

The chain links TRBV19 to TRBJ1-5, with 11 positions matching TRBD1. CDR1 and CDR2 from the germline V gene are LNHDA and SQIVND (reference sequence). The junction had 10 bases not matched to a gene; V was cut back by 6 bases and J by 6 bases. The CDR3 runs 16 residues. The CDR3 DNA reads as TGTGCCAGTAGGCGCGGACAGGGGGCCAAAGTTCAGCCCCAGCATTTT. It is translated as CASRRGQGAKVQPQHF.

V usage is TRBV6-5 and J usage is TRBJ2-3; 10 positions match TRBD2. The CDR3 has 15 residues. Losses at the gene ends were 5 bases for V and 2 bases for J; bases not matched to a gene: 4. CDR1 is MNHEY, CDR2 SVGAGI, per germline. This chain's CDR3 is CASSTSGRDTDTQYF. In DNA, the CDR3 is TGTGCCAGCAGTACCAGCGGGAGGGACACAGATACGCAGTATTTT.

The rearrangement uses TRBV5-1 and TRBJ1-1, with TRBD1 identical over 7 bases. Germline CDR1 SGHRS, CDR2 YFSETQ. The CDR3 extends over 14 amino acids. V lost 1 base to trimming and J lost 1 base; unmatched junction nucleotides: 1. The CDR3 here is CASSLRQGNTEAFF. The DNA of the CDR3 is TGCGCCAGCAGCTTGAGACAGGGGAACACTGAAGCTTTCTTT. The full variable domain, completed using reference TRBV5-1 and TRBJ1-1, is KAGVTQTPRYLIKTRGQQVTLSCSPISGHRSVSWYQQTPGQGLQFLFEYFSETQRNKGNFPGRFSGRQFSNSRSEMNVSTLELGDSALYLCASSLRQGNTEAFFGQGTRLTVV.

The rearrangement links TRBV5-1 to TRBJ2-4; D may be TRBD2 (6 bases). This CDR3 contains 14 residues. With 4 bases removed from V and 0 bases from J, the gap between germline ends came to 8 bases. Germline CDR1 reads SGHRS; CDR2 reads YFSETQ. CDR3 protein: CASSGGLAKNIQYF. CDR3 sequence (DNA): TGCGCCAGCAGCGGGGGACTAGCCAAAAACATTCAGTACTTC.

The chain carries TRBV6-5 and TRBJ2-4, with a weak D call TRBD2 (6 bases). Germline-derived CDR1 and CDR2 are MNHEY and SVGAGI. Between the trimmed V and J ends, which lost 4 bases and 15 bases, there was a span of 13 bases. CDR3 length: 11 amino acids. DNA of the CDR3: TGTGCCAGCAGTTCGGGACTCAGGTTGTACTTC. Its protein is CASSSGLRLYF.

CDR3: CASSLTGGNTEAFF. CDR3 bases: TGTGCCAGCAGCTTAACAGGGGGCAACACTGAAGCTTTCTTT. This sequence joins TRBV6-5 and TRBJ1-1; 9 nucleotides align to TRBD1. Germline V gene lookup returns CDR1 MNHEY and CDR2 SVGAGI. CDR3 size: 14 residues. The V segment lost 6 bases and the J segment 2 bases; nucleotides outside the gene matches: 4.

The CDR3 loop reads CASSIGQGNQPQHF. For the CDR3, the DNA is TGTGCCAGTAGTATAGGGCAAGGCAATCAGCCCCAGCATTTT. This sequence joins TRBV19 and TRBJ1-5; D gene ambiguous. Trimming cost V 1 base and J 2 bases, with 6 bases left between them. The CDR3 is 14 residues long. Germline V lookup: CDR1 LNHDA, CDR2 SQIVND (reference sequence).

In its sample, this clone was seen once. This chain uses TRBV10-3 with TRBJ2-7; maybe TRBD1 (6 bases). From germline, CDR1 is ENHRY and CDR2 SYGVKD. The CDR3 is 11 residues long. V lost 9 bases to trimming and J lost 3 bases, with 9 bases between them. CDR3 nucleotides: TGTGCCATACCGGACAGCTACGAGCAGTACTTC. Its translation is CAIPDSYEQYF.

The rearrangement joins TRBV24-1 to TRBJ2-7; D may be TRBD2 (7 bases). CDR1 and CDR2 from the germline V gene are KGHDR and SFDVKD. With 10 bases removed from V and 1 base from J, the gap between germline ends came to 16 bases. This CDR3 comprises 14 residues. CDR3 protein: CATGRGHPSYEQYF. Written as DNA, the CDR3 is TGTGCCACTGGGAGGGGACACCCGTCCTACGAGCAGTACTTC.

The V and J genes are TRBV7-3 and TRBJ2-3; weak D call: TRBD1 (5 bases). The CDR3 has 15 residues. From germline, CDR1 is SGHTA and CDR2 FQGTGA. The ends were cut back, 5 bases at V and 3 bases at J, with 15 bases in the middle. The CDR3 DNA reads TGTGCCAGCAGCCCCCACCCAGGGCGGACAGATACGCAGTATTTT. Protein product: CASSPHPGRTDTQYF. The full variable domain, in which reference TRBV7-3 and TRBJ2-3 provide the parts outside the CDR3, is GAGVSQTPSNKVTEKGKYVELRCDPISGHTALYWYRQSLGQGPEFLIYFQGTGAADDSGLPNDRFFAVRPEGSVSTLKIQRTERGDSAVYLCASSPHPGRTDTQYFGPGTRLTVL.